These 23 T cell receptor beta chains originate from one sample sequenced in a study of blood T cell repertoires in COVID-19. Assay: immunoSEQ multiplex PCR; the TCRdb copy retains only in-frame clones and omits some. In the table there are 45,000 to 60,000 clones, roughly 82% of which are singletons. Sequencing used peripheral blood. The receptors come from a woman over 75 with acute or convalescent COVID-19.

V is TRBV28 and J is TRBJ1-4; possible D gene TRBD1, 5 bases. There are 14 residues in the CDR3. Germline lookup yields CDR1 MDHEN and CDR2 SYDVKM. V lost 6 bases and J lost 7, with 15 bases in between. CDR3 amino acids: CASSLGGLSEKLFF. The CDR3 DNA is TGTGCCAGCAGCCTTGGGGGACTGAGTGAAAAACTGTTTTTT.

V gene TRBV5-4 combines with J gene TRBJ1-4; D call uncertain. Trimming shortened V by 2 bases and J by 10 bases, and 9 bases separated the two germline ends. CDR1 is SGHNT, CDR2 YYREEE, per germline (reference sequence). CDR3 length: 12 residues. CDR3 amino acids: CASSLETGKLFF. The CDR3 DNA reads TGTGCCAGCAGCTTAGAGACGGGAAAACTGTTTTTT.

The genes are TRBV12-3 or TRBV12-4 and TRBJ2-1; no reliable D call. CDR3 length equals 13 residues. Trimming removed 6 bases at V and 0 bases at J, with 6 bases between. This CDR3 reads CASSTSSYNEQFF. The CDR3 region has the DNA TGTGCCAGCAGCACGAGCTCCTACAATGAGCAGTTCTTC.

This sequence joins TRBV28 and TRBJ1-6; 7 nucleotides agree with TRBD1. V lost 6 bases to trimming and J lost 7 bases; unmatched junction nucleotides: 6. Germline assignment: CDR1 MDHEN and CDR2 SYDVKM. The CDR3 covers 14 residues. In DNA form, the CDR3 reads TGTGCCAGCAGACCTGACAGGGCGAATTCACCCCTCCACTTT. The encoded protein is CASRPDRANSPLHF.

This chain joins TRBV2 and TRBJ2-7, with D maybe TRBD2 (5 bases). Trimming took off 5 bases at V and 2 bases at J, with 10 bases between the two ends. This CDR3 has 13 residues. The germline CDR1 and CDR2 sequences are SNHLY and FYNNEI. The CDR3 sequence: CASSSALAYEQYF. CDR3 in DNA: TGTGCCAGCAGTTCTGCACTAGCCTACGAGCAGTACTTC.

Only one count was recorded for this clone. This chain links TRBV19 with TRBJ2-1; 8 nucleotides agree with TRBD2. This CDR3 is built from 15 residues. Germline assignment: CDR1 LNHDA and CDR2 SQIVND (reference sequence). J lost 4 bases, V lost 4 bases, and 6 bases had no gene match. The CDR3 protein is CASSNLAGLYNEQFF. The CDR3 DNA reads TGTGCCAGTAGTAACCTAGCGGGCCTGTACAATGAGCAGTTCTTC.

The chain joins TRBV19 to TRBJ1-3, with D perhaps TRBD1 (5 bases). Germline-derived CDR1 and CDR2 are LNHDA and SQIVND (reference sequence). V was trimmed by 4 bases and J by 11 bases, leaving 24 bases between them. The CDR3 contains 16 residues. CDR3 in amino acids: CASSTSSGTGTIAIYF. Written as DNA, the CDR3 is TGTGCCAGTAGTACCTCATCAGGGACTGGGACGATCGCCATATATTTT.

This chain uses TRBV5-1 with TRBJ1-1, with 8 bases fitting TRBD1. The CDR3 is made up of 14 amino acids. The trim removed 6 bases at V and 2 bases at J, leaving 6 bases unmatched. CDR1 is SGHRS and CDR2 is YFSETQ in the germline V gene. The CDR3 spells CASKDGTGNTEAFF. CDR3 in DNA: TGCGCCAGCAAGGATGGGACAGGAAACACTGAAGCTTTCTTT.

The J gene is TRBJ2-7, the V gene TRBV19, with 9 bases lining up with TRBD1. Germline CDR1 is LNHDA and CDR2 is SQIVND (reference sequence). CDR3 length: 14 amino acids. Trimming cost V 4 bases and J 3 bases; bases outside gene matches: 4. CDR3 in amino acids: CASSNRDRVYEQYF. CDR3 nucleotide sequence: TGTGCCAGTAGTAACCGGGACAGGGTCTACGAGCAGTACTTC.

Remarks on this clone: At one of its ends the junction is not consistent with the germline gene, which may arise from a read error. V gene TRBV6-1 combines with J gene TRBJ2-7; D is uncertain. This CDR3 contains 14 residues. Germline lookup yields CDR1 MNHNS and CDR2 SASEGT. The CDR3 is CASSEVGVSYEQYF. As DNA, the CDR3 is TGTGCCAGCAGCGAAGTAGGAGTCTCCTACGAGCAGTACTTC.

CDR3 nucleotides: TGTGCCAGCAGCCCGGGACTAGGCATCTACGAGCAGTACTTC. Its protein product is CASSPGLGIYEQYF. The V and J genes are TRBV5-6 and TRBJ2-7; 8 bases are a match to TRBD2. J gave up 3 bases and V 4 bases, and 6 bases lay outside the gene matches. CDR1 and CDR2 from the germline V gene are SGHDT and YYEEEE. The CDR3 consists of 14 residues.

The rearrangement links TRBV14 to TRBJ2-1, with a tentative D call TRBD2 (6 bases). CDR1 and CDR2 (germline): SGHDN, FVKESK. The CDR3 runs to 13 residues. V lost 4 bases to trimming and J lost 10 bases, with 14 bases between them. The CDR3 bases are TGTGCCAGCAGCCCGACTAGGGATTTGGAGCAGTTCTTC. Amino acid sequence: CASSPTRDLEQFF.

The V call is TRBV27, the J call TRBJ1-3; TRBD1 matches 8 bases. The CDR3 is 15 amino acids. J was trimmed by 2 bases and V by 5 bases; bases with no gene match: 5. CDR1 and CDR2 (germline): MNHEY, SMNVEV (reference sequence). CDR3 protein: CASSPTGGTGNTIYF. The CDR3 coding sequence is TGTGCCAGCAGTCCAACAGGGGGAACTGGAAACACCATATATTTT.

The chain recombines TRBV6-5 with TRBJ2-2, with 13 bases aligning to TRBD2. Germline CDR1 and CDR2: MNHEY and SVGAGI. Unmatched junction bases numbered 7, after V lost 6 bases and J lost 9 bases. The CDR3 runs to 15 residues. The CDR3 loop reads CASRPTSGGARELFF. The DNA for the CDR3 is TGTGCCAGCAGGCCCACTAGCGGGGGGGCCCGGGAGCTGTTTTTT.

The chain couples TRBV11-2 to TRBJ2-7, with unresolved D. Germline CDR1 is SGHAT and CDR2 is FQNNGV. The CDR3 length is 14 residues. V lost 0 bases to trimming and J lost 4 bases, with 10 bases between them. CDR3 DNA: TGTGCCAGCAGCTTAGATCTCCAGAGGTACGAGCAGTACTTC. Its protein is CASSLDLQRYEQYF.

The V call is TRBV19, the J call TRBJ1-6, with D possibly being TRBD1 (6 bases). Germline CDR1 LNHDA, CDR2 SQIVND (reference sequence). The CDR3 runs 15 residues. V dropped 6 bases and J dropped 7 bases, with 16 bases sitting between them. The CDR3 coding sequence is TGTGCCAGTAGGAAGGAGGCAGGGGTAAATTCACCCCTCCACTTT. Protein: CASRKEAGVNSPLHF.

In its sample, this clone was seen a few times. This chain joins TRBV28 and TRBJ1-6; D remains unclear. Germline V lookup: CDR1 MDHEN, CDR2 SYDVKM. Trimming shortened V by 6 bases and J by 7 bases, and 16 bases separated the two germline ends. This CDR3 is 15 amino acids long. CDR3 bases: TGTGCCAGCAGGACTCTAACCCCGAACAATTCACCCCTCCACTTT. It is translated as CASRTLTPNNSPLHF.

The chain is built from TRBV6-5 and TRBJ2-6; possible D gene TRBD2, 5 bases. In germline, CDR1 is MNHEY, CDR2 SVGAGI. Trimming shortened V by 6 bases and J by 2 bases, and 11 bases separated the two germline ends. The CDR3 consists of 15 residues. The CDR3 bases are TGTGCCAGCAGCGGAGAGGGTACTGGGGCCAACGTCCTGACTTTC. It translates to CASSGEGTGANVLTF.

The V gene is TRBV2, the J gene TRBJ2-7, with TRBD1 identical over 8 bases. The germline CDR1 and CDR2 sequences are SNHLY and FYNNEI. The J segment lost 2 bases and the V segment lost 6 bases, leaving 12 bases of the junction unmatched. CDR3 length: 16 residues. The DNA of the CDR3 is TGTGCCAGCAGGTATCCCACAGGGGGAGCTCCCTACGAGCAGTACTTC. It translates to CASRYPTGGAPYEQYF.

The genes are TRBV6-6 and TRBJ1-5; the D is unclear. This CDR3 region has 16 residues. Deletions cut 5 bases from V and 0 bases from J, with 14 bases between. CDR1 is MNHNY and CDR2 is SVGAGI in the germline V gene (reference sequence). DNA of the CDR3: TGTGCCAGCAGTCCTTGGCGGGGATATAGCAATCAGCCCCAGCATTTT. Translation gives CASSPWRGYSNQPQHF.

The chain couples TRBV12-3 or TRBV12-4 to TRBJ2-3, with a possible D match to TRBD2 (6 bases). This CDR3 contains 13 residues. The V end lost 5 bases, the J end lost 2 bases, and 8 bases lay between the germline ends. CDR3 protein: CASSRDFTDTQYF. Written as DNA, the CDR3 is TGTGCCAGCAGTCGGGACTTCACAGATACGCAGTATTTT.

This clone came up a few times. J is TRBJ2-1 and V is TRBV6-2 or TRBV6-3; TRBD2 agrees at 8 bases. After removal of 3 bases from V and 2 bases from J, the junction contained 3 bases not matched to a gene. Germline CDR1 and CDR2: MNHEY and SVGEGT. This CDR3 has 15 residues. CDR3 region: CASSYSGVPYNEQFF. CDR3 DNA: TGTGCCAGCAGTTATAGCGGGGTCCCCTACAATGAGCAGTTCTTC.

This clone has just one count. The chain couples TRBV2 to TRBJ2-2; TRBD2 agrees at 8 bases. The V and J ends lost 4 bases and 5 bases, in that order; junction bases with no gene match: 6. The length of the CDR3 is 15 residues. Per the germline V gene, CDR1 is SNHLY and CDR2 is FYNNEI. CDR3 DNA sequence: TGTGCCAGCAGTGCCAGCGGGAGACCGACCGGGGAGCTGTTTTTT. It encodes CASSASGRPTGELFF.